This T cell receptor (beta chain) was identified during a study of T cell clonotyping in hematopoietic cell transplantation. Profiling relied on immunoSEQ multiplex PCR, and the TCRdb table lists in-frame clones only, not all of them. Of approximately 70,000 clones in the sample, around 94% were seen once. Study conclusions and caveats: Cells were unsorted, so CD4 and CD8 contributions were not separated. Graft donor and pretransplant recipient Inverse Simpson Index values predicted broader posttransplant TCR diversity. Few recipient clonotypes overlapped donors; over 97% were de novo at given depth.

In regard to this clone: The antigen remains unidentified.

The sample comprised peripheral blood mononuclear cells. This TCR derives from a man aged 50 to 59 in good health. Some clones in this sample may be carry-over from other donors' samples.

As DNA, the CDR3 is TGTGCCAGTAGTGGTGCTAGCGGGATCTCCTACGAGCAGTACTTC. Amino acids: CASSGASGISYEQYF. The chain joins TRBV19 to TRBJ2-7, with TRBD2 identical over 9 bases. This CDR3 is 15 amino acids long. Germline values: CDR1 LNHDA, CDR2 SQIVND (reference sequence). Trimming removed 5 bases from V and 0 bases from J; junction bases left unmatched: 5.